A single sample gave rise to the 29 T cell receptor beta chains below, sequenced in a study of beta chain features in type 1 diabetes. General observations from the study: Type 1 diabetes patients had moderately but significantly shorter TCRB CDR3s in all four CD4+ subsets.

Antigen specificity for these receptors is unknown. The authors reverse transcribed all of the isolated RNA, so sequencing captured expressed TCRB transcripts. Using immunoSEQ multiplex PCR, the repertoire was profiled, and TCRdb retains in-frame clones only, with some absent. The data show roughly 700,000 clones, roughly an eighth seen once. Sequenced sample: naive CD4+ T cells from blood. These receptors came from a man younger than 35 with type 1 diabetes.

This clone showed up just a few times. The chain links TRBV6-5 to TRBJ2-3, with no clear D. With 7 bases removed from V and 0 bases from J, the gap between germline ends came to 8 bases. The CDR3 is 13 residues long. Germline V gene lookup returns CDR1 MNHEY and CDR2 SVGAGI. CDR3: CASNPPSTDTQYF. Written as DNA, the CDR3 is TGTGCCAGCAACCCTCCTAGCACAGATACGCAGTATTTT.

This chain connects TRBV6-5 to TRBJ2-7; D might be TRBD1 (5 bases). The CDR3 has 13 residues. Trimming removed 2 bases from V and 5 bases from J, with 10 bases in between. Germline V CDR1 and CDR2: MNHEY, SVGAGI. This CDR3 reads CASSYRGGNEQYF. CDR3 coding DNA: TGTGCCAGCAGTTACAGGGGTGGGAACGAGCAGTACTTC.

This clone was counted only a few times. The chain couples TRBV30 to TRBJ1-1; D might be TRBD1 (6 bases). V lost 5 bases and J 2 bases, leaving 12 bases between the germline ends. This CDR3 is 13 amino acids long. Germline-derived CDR1 and CDR2 are GTSNPN and SVGIG (reference sequence). In nucleotides, the CDR3 is TGTGCCTGGCAGAGTGGGGGCAACACTGAAGCTTTCTTT. Its translation: CAWQSGGNTEAFF.

This clone has only a few counts. The chain joins TRBV10-3 to TRBJ2-3, with 15 nucleotides matching TRBD2. Per the germline V gene, CDR1 is ENHRY and CDR2 is SYGVKD. The CDR3 runs to 14 residues. J lost 6 bases, V lost 9 bases, and 4 bases had no gene match. Written as DNA, the CDR3 is TGTGCCATGGGGACTAGCGGGAGGCACGATACGCAGTATTTT. This translates into CAMGTSGRHDTQYF.

The J gene is TRBJ1-2, the V gene TRBV18, with no clear D. The CDR3 length is 14 residues. With 0 bases removed from V and 4 bases from J, the gap between germline ends came to 9 bases. Germline loops: CDR1 KGHSH, CDR2 LQKENI. CDR3 sequence: CASSPPRDFYGYTF. The CDR3 DNA reads TGTGCCAGCTCACCACCGCGGGATTTCTATGGCTACACCTTC.

This clone was observed a handful of times. The rearrangement joins TRBV5-4 to TRBJ2-1; 10 nucleotides match TRBD1. Germline CDR1 and CDR2: SGHNT and YYREEE (reference sequence). V lost 4 bases to trimming and J lost 7 bases; unmatched junction nucleotides: 8. CDR3 length equals 15 residues. The CDR3, as DNA: TGTGCCAGCAGCATACCGGGACAGGGGTTTAATGAGCAGTTCTTC. It codes for CASSIPGQGFNEQFF.

This clone was recorded a few times. The chain uses TRBV4-1 and TRBJ2-2; 7 bases agree with TRBD1. Germline-derived CDR1 and CDR2 are MGHRA and YSYEKL. The CDR3 has 16 amino acids. V lost 5 bases to trimming and J lost 2 bases; unmatched junction nucleotides: 8. The CDR3 sequence: CASSFSGGINTGELFF. CDR3 coding DNA: TGCGCCAGCAGCTTCTCAGGGGGAATAAACACCGGGGAGCTGTTTTTT.

This clone came up a few times. The chain employs TRBV4-1 and TRBJ2-3, with no clear D. V shed 4 bases and J shed 0 bases, with 11 bases lying between them. This CDR3 is built from 15 residues. Looked up from germline, CDR1 is MGHRA and CDR2 is YSYEKL. CDR3 nucleotides: TGCGCCAGCAGCCTGGGCAGCGCTAGCACAGATACGCAGTATTTT. Protein product: CASSLGSASTDTQYF.

V is TRBV6-5 and J is TRBJ1-4, with D possibly matching TRBD1 (5 bases). The CDR3 has 13 residues. Looked up from germline, CDR1 is MNHEY and CDR2 is SVGAGI. The V end lost 10 bases, the J end lost 7 bases, and 16 bases lay between the germline ends. CDR3 nucleotide sequence: TGTGCCACCCGGGGGTTAGAGCCTGAAAAACTGTTTTTT. Encoded protein: CATRGLEPEKLFF.

The genes are TRBV2 and TRBJ2-5; the D is unclear. With 1 base removed from V and 1 base from J, the gap between germline ends came to 7 bases. Per the germline V gene, CDR1 is SNHLY and CDR2 is FYNNEI. This CDR3 is 14 amino acids long. This CDR3 reads CASSEGKLQETQYF. The CDR3 DNA is TGTGCCAGCAGTGAAGGGAAACTCCAAGAGACCCAGTACTTC.

V is TRBV6-5 and J is TRBJ1-1; the D gene is possibly TRBD1 (6 bases). CDR3 length equals 15 residues. Germline V lookup: CDR1 MNHEY, CDR2 SVGAGI. V was shortened by 4 bases and J by 1 base, with 13 bases between the two germline ends. CDR3 sequence: CASSSADSENTEAFF. CDR3 in DNA: TGTGCCAGCAGTTCCGCGGACAGCGAGAACACTGAAGCTTTCTTT.

On this clone: Sequence at one end of the junction differs from germline and may be a read error. The DNA for the CDR3 is TGTGCCAGCAGCCCTTCTTCCAGGGTAGAGTACAATGAGCAGTTCTTC. Translated, it gives CASSPSSRVEYNEQFF. This chain uses TRBV4-1 with TRBJ2-1; D perhaps matches TRBD1 (5 bases). Per the germline V gene, CDR1 is MGHRA and CDR2 is YSYEKL. The CDR3 sequence is 16 residues long.

This chain connects TRBV4-2 to TRBJ1-1, with D possibly being TRBD1 (5 bases). V shed 1 base and J shed 0 bases, with 6 bases lying between them. Germline V lookup: CDR1 LGHNA, CDR2 YNFKEQ. The CDR3 consists of 14 residues. The CDR3 loop is CASSQGDLNTEAFF. The CDR3 bases are TGTGCCAGCAGCCAAGGGGACCTGAACACTGAAGCTTTCTTT.

This sequence joins TRBV7-6 and TRBJ1-3, with D hard to call. The CDR3 totals 16 residues. The germline V gene encodes CDR1 SGHVS and CDR2 FNYEAQ. Trimming shortened V by 5 bases and J by 0 bases, and 14 bases separated the two germline ends. CDR3 residues: CASSRLEHSSGNTIYF. DNA of the CDR3: TGTGCCAGCAGCCGCCTTGAGCACAGCTCTGGAAACACCATATATTTT. The full variable domain, its missing parts supplied by reference TRBV7-6 and TRBJ1-3, is GAGVSQSPRYKVTKRGQDVALRCDPISGHVSLYWYRQALGQGPEFLTYFNYEAQQDKSGLPNDRFSAERPEGSISTLTIQRTEQRDSAMYRCASSRLEHSSGNTIYFGEGSWLTVV.

This clone was observed a handful of times. Its ends do not fully match the called genes, so a read error is possible. This chain connects TRBV4-1 to TRBJ2-4; D gene uncertain. This CDR3 contains 15 residues. CDR1 and CDR2 (germline): MGHRA, YSYEKL. As DNA, the CDR3 is TGCGCCAGCAGCCAAGAAATGGCAGCCAGAAACATTCAGTACTTC. This codes for CASSQEMAARNIQYF.

This clone was detected a few times. V usage is TRBV6-6 and J usage is TRBJ2-3; D ambiguous. CDR3 length: 11 residues. The germline CDR1 and CDR2 sequences are MNHNY and SVGAGI (reference sequence). Trimming left V 7 bases short and J 5 bases short, with 7 bases between. The chain's CDR3 is CASKKQDTQYF. CDR3 DNA: TGTGCCAGCAAAAAGCAAGATACGCAGTATTTT.

J is TRBJ2-2 and V is TRBV9, with D unclear. Per germline, CDR1 SGDLS and CDR2 YYNGEE. V shed 0 bases and J shed 0 bases, with 9 bases lying between them. The CDR3 consists of 16 residues. The CDR3 region is CASSVGGRANTGELFF. The CDR3, as DNA: TGTGCCAGCAGCGTAGGTGGCAGAGCGAACACCGGGGAGCTGTTTTTT.

Only a few counts were recorded for this clone. V is TRBV4-2 and J is TRBJ2-1, with 7 bases that match TRBD2. V shed 10 bases and J 5 bases; nucleotides not matched to a gene: 8. The CDR3 sequence is 13 residues long. Germline loops: CDR1 LGHNA, CDR2 YNFKEQ. In nucleotides, the CDR3 is TGTGCCACCTCCGGGACTAACAACAATGAGCAGTTCTTC. As protein: CATSGTNNNEQFF.

In this sample, this clone turned up a few times. This same CDR3 is encoded by further DNA sequences in the sample. This rearrangement joins TRBV18 to TRBJ2-1; 11 bases fit TRBD2. The trim removed 3 bases at V and 4 bases at J, leaving 2 bases unmatched. Germline-derived CDR1 and CDR2 are KGHSH and LQKENI. CDR3 length equals 15 residues. The CDR3 bases are TGTGCCAGCTCACCCCCTAGCGGGGGGTACAATGAGCAGTTCTTC. Translating it yields CASSPPSGGYNEQFF.

This clone appeared a few times. This rearrangement joins TRBV19 to TRBJ1-2; 8 bases map to TRBD1. The V gene's germline CDR1 is LNHDA and CDR2 SQIVND (reference sequence). V trimming: 2 bases; J trimming: 4 bases; junction bases outside the gene matches: 3. CDR3 size: 14 residues. CDR3 DNA: TGTGCCAGTAGTATATATACAGGGGGCTATGGCTACACCTTC. It specifies CASSIYTGGYGYTF.

The V gene is TRBV5-4, the J gene TRBJ2-1; D is unresolved. V was clipped by 4 bases and J by 0 bases, with 14 bases between them. Germline CDR1 SGHNT, CDR2 YYREEE (reference sequence). This CDR3 has 16 residues. The CDR3 spells CASSPLARDSYNEQFF. In nucleotides, the CDR3 is TGTGCCAGCAGCCCTTTGGCCAGAGACTCCTACAATGAGCAGTTCTTC.

The rearrangement links TRBV29-1 to TRBJ1-1; D unresolved. CDR1 is SQVTM, CDR2 ANQGSEA, per germline. V gave up 8 bases and J gave up 3 bases, with 13 bases separating them. CDR3 length equals 12 residues. Here the CDR3 reads CSFESEYTEAFF. CDR3 DNA: TGCAGCTTCGAATCAGAGTACACTGAAGCTTTCTTT.

This clone was seen more than once but under ten times. The chain is built from TRBV29-1 and TRBJ1-1; D unresolved. The CDR3 has 9 amino acids. V lost 3 bases and J lost 10, with 6 bases in between. Germline V lookup: CDR1 SQVTM, CDR2 ANQGSEA. In DNA form, the CDR3 reads TGCAGCGTTGATCTGCCAGCTTTCTTT. Translating gives CSVDLPAFF.

This clone was observed a handful of times. The sample holds other DNA sequences that translate to the same CDR3. The chain's CDR3 is CASSFGTANYGYTF. CDR3 sequence (DNA): TGTGCCAGCAGTTTCGGGACGGCGAACTATGGCTACACCTTC. This chain joins TRBV28 and TRBJ1-2; possible D gene TRBD1, 5 bases. The CDR3 length is 14 residues. V shed 3 bases and J shed 2 bases, with 10 bases lying between them. Germline CDR1 reads MDHEN; CDR2 reads SYDVKM.

The rearrangement uses TRBV28 and TRBJ2-1; D not certain. This CDR3 region has 14 residues. Per the germline V gene, CDR1 is MDHEN and CDR2 is SYDVKM. V was cut by 2 bases and J by 7 bases, with 12 bases left in between. The DNA of the CDR3 is TGTGCCAGCAGTTTAGGGCGGACCCGGAATGAGCAGTTCTTC. The encoded protein is CASSLGRTRNEQFF.

This clone was found a few times. This chain joins TRBV15 and TRBJ1-2, with D uncertain. This CDR3 has 14 residues. Germline CDR1 reads LNHNV; CDR2 reads YYDKDF (reference sequence). Trimming shortened V by 7 bases and J by 1 base, and 13 bases separated the two germline ends. This CDR3 reads CATNSPESNYGYTF. The CDR3 nucleotides are TGTGCCACCAATTCCCCAGAAAGTAACTATGGCTACACCTTC.

The chain carries TRBV9 and TRBJ2-7; D is unclear. With 3 bases removed from V and 2 bases from J, the gap between germline ends came to 12 bases. The V gene's germline CDR1 is SGDLS and CDR2 YYNGEE. This CDR3 is built from 14 residues. The CDR3 protein is CASSDQRFPYEQYF. DNA of the CDR3: TGTGCCAGCAGCGACCAGAGGTTCCCCTACGAGCAGTACTTC.

This clone was seen more than once but under ten times. V and J are TRBV4-1 and TRBJ1-6; the D is unclear. The CDR3 covers 15 residues. The germline CDR1 and CDR2 sequences are MGHRA and YSYEKL. The ends were cut back, 0 bases at V and 10 bases at J, with 13 bases in the middle. CDR3: CASSQDPGWSSPLHF. CDR3 coding DNA: TGCGCCAGCAGCCAAGATCCGGGCTGGAGCTCACCCCTCCACTTT.

This clone was picked up a small number of times. V gene TRBV6-5 combines with J gene TRBJ1-4; perhaps TRBD1 as D (6 bases). The CDR3 extends over 14 amino acids. The germline V gene has CDR1 MNHEY and CDR2 SVGAGI. V lost 6 bases and J 4 bases, leaving 12 bases between the germline ends. The DNA of the CDR3 is TGTGCCAGCAGACTACAGGGTGTTAATGAAAAACTGTTTTTT. Protein: CASRLQGVNEKLFF.